This T cell receptor (beta chain) was found in a study of shared clonotypes between healthy human individuals (dated by TCRdb to about 2020). Regarding the complete study: The cohort included three men and a couple of women between 18 and 49 years of age. To increase sequencing depth and limit assay-specific biases, TCR repertoire library preparation and sequencing were carried out by different laboratories using diverse techniques. Per donor, three plates each were used for CD4 naive and CD4 memory, two for CD8 naive, and one for CD8 memory. To estimate repertoire size and how much clonotype sharing occurs between individuals, the study deeply sequenced the blood TCR repertoires of about five healthy adults. Between about 0.85 and 9.5 billion PBMCs per donor were obtained by leukapheresis.

With regard to this clone: This receptor's antigen is unknown. Base qualities are not at hand, and no much larger clone is one base apart. The sample contains more than one DNA sequence encoding this CDR3.

The paper's findings and limits, for the study overall: The genetic and exposure-history diversity represented was limited by the small number of donors. Rarefaction of sorted-subset datasets indicated incomplete sequencing despite the large sequencing depth. When a few donors were compared, the shared fraction of clonotypes was around 5% for naive CD4, about 4% for naive CD8, more than 2% for memory CD4, and around 0.37% for memory CD8. Clonotypes shared by all four sorted-subset donors showed higher generation probabilities than non-shared clonotypes. Sampling was restricted to blood, and TCR repertoires in tissue are likely to differ from TCR repertoires in blood. Based on pairwise subsampling, the degree of clonotype sharing among donors was expected to be affected by sequencing depth. Larger estimated clonotype richness was generally found for naive subsets than for memory subsets.

Using the deep immunoSEQ assay, TCR CDR3 regions were amplified from genomic DNA by multiplex PCR. For each cell subset, the extracted genomic DNA was distributed evenly across all wells of several immunoSEQ 96-well plates, and each plate served as one replicate. For sorted subsets, approximately 200 ng of genomic DNA, equivalent to 25,000 to 35,000 T cell genomes, went into each replicate PCR. The purified libraries were quantified using a Qubit 3.0 fluorometer, sized with a Bioanalyzer 2100, and then quantified again using the KAPA Library Quantification kit. A separate single-read 150-cycle Illumina NextSeq 550 flow cell was used to sequence each immunoSEQ 96-well plate. Turning to the authors' computational methods: The immunoSEQ output contained only junctional sequences without quality scores, so filtering could not match that applied to full-length reads. Sequences were annotated with PyIR, a Python wrapper for IgBLAST v1.9, using IMGT germline references to assign V/J genes and CDR3. Reads were removed for weak V/J assignments (E-value above 1e-6), missing CDR3, stop codons, out-of-frame junctions, or ambiguous translated residues. A V3J clonotype was defined by an identical inferred V gene, J gene, and CDR3 amino acid sequence. Percentage overlap between repertoires was computed as shared unique clonotypes divided by the size of the smaller repertoire. Repertoire richness was assessed with RTK rarefaction, the Chao1 estimator, and Recon v2.1 estimates of unobserved clonotypes. Generation probabilities for all TCRbeta clonotypes obtained by the gDNA method from a few donors were computed using OLGA. Entries here come from immuneACCESS through TCRdb and include only in-frame sequences with V and J called. Some clones fail to appear in such tables; in the studies checked, an unresolved V gene covers under half of the shortfall, and the cause of the remainder is unknown. The V and J calls and clone size were taken over from that table, and D and trimming were inferred from the DNA. Here the sample has some 2,500,000 clones; about 90% occur a single time. The ten largest clones add up to around 0.4% of the sample.

The donors were healthy, HIV-negative adults with no recently reported acute infections or vaccinations. All donors were Caucasian adults living in Nashville, Tennessee, USA. CD4+ T cells were enriched through magnetic negative selection, after which naive cells were positively selected on CD45RA and the remaining negative fraction served as the memory subset. Blood was obtained by leukapheresis, after which PBMCs were separated by Ficoll-Histopaque density gradient centrifugation and cryopreserved in liquid nitrogen vapor phase. Analytical flow cytometry was used to check the purity and quantity of each magnetically sorted T cell population. Each sorted fraction had its genomic DNA isolated and then quantified by UV absorbance on a Nanodrop 2000c. The receptor was derived from a man between 18 and 35 years old in good health. Some clones in this sample may be carry-over from other donors' samples. The material sequenced was naive CD4+ T cells from PBMCs. What the cell subset or site label conveys for this sample: CD45RA+ positively selected.

The CDR3 in this case is CASSPLGGKETQYF. The nucleotides read TGTGCCAGCAGTCCCCTGGGAGGGAAGGAGACCCAGTACTTC. The chain was built from TRBV6-5 and TRBJ2-5, with 7 bases aligning to TRBD2. Unmatched junction bases come to 8, with V trimmed by 5 bases and J by 5 bases. CDR1 and CDR2, looked up from the germline V gene, are MNHEY and SVGAGI. The CDR3 contains 14 residues, cysteine and phenylalanine counted. The entry retains the CDR3 DNA only, 42 bases that are in frame from base 1.